One and the same sample provided the 6 T cell receptor beta chains below, sequenced in a study of blood T cell repertoires in COVID-19. Data came from immunoSEQ multiplex PCR; TCRdb stores just in-frame clones and leaves some out. The table lists some 200,000 clones, about 79% of them singletons. The sequenced material came from PBMCs or T cells enriched from blood (not recorded which). The receptors stem from a middle-aged woman with acute COVID-19.

The rearrangement links TRBV25-1 to TRBJ1-2; 11 bases line up with TRBD1. Germline CDR1 reads MGHDK; CDR2 reads SYGVNS. V was pared by 8 bases and J by 8 bases, with 7 bases of the junction left unmatched. CDR3 length: 13 residues. For the CDR3, the DNA is TGTGCCAGCCAAGGACAGGGGGCGTGGGGCTACACCTTC. Translated: CASQGQGAWGYTF.

This clone was seen more than once but under ten times. The chain is built from TRBV10-3 and TRBJ1-2; 9 positions agree with TRBD1. The ends lost 2 bases at V and 1 base at J; junction bases unmatched: 2. Germline V gene sequence: CDR1 ENHRY, CDR2 SYGVKD. The CDR3 has 15 amino acids. DNA of the CDR3: TGTGCCATCAGTGAGGACAGGGGGGGTAACTATGGCTACACCTTC. Translation: CAISEDRGGNYGYTF.

The V and J genes are TRBV2 and TRBJ2-2; D is undetermined. The ends were cut back, 3 bases at V and 1 base at J, with 9 bases in the middle. CDR3 length: 15 residues. Germline V gene data show CDR1 as SNHLY and CDR2 as FYNNEI. CDR3 protein: CASSEVRLNTGELFF. Written as DNA, the CDR3 is TGTGCCAGCAGTGAGGTCAGGTTGAACACCGGGGAGCTGTTTTTT. Full variable domain (remainder filled in from reference TRBV2 and TRBJ2-2): EPEVTQTPSHQVTQMGQEVILRCVPISNHLYFYWYRQILGQKVEFLVSFYNNEISEKSEIFDDQFSVERPDGSNFTLKIRSTKLEDSAMYFCASSEVRLNTGELFFGEGSRLTVL.

This clone came up many times. The rearrangement uses TRBV6-5 and TRBJ1-1; a weak D match, TRBD1 (6 bases). Germline CDR1 MNHEY, CDR2 SVGAGI. The CDR3 consists of 15 residues. The germline V and J ends were trimmed by 2 bases and 5 bases, with 15 bases remaining between them. The CDR3, as DNA: TGTGCCAGCAGTTACAGCCGGGGGGGCTGGACTGAAGCTTTCTTT. It yields the protein CASSYSRGGWTEAFF.

The V gene is TRBV18, the J gene TRBJ1-1; D is uncertain. Germline loops: CDR1 KGHSH, CDR2 LQKENI. V dropped 2 bases and J dropped 5 bases, with 12 bases sitting between them. The CDR3 covers 14 residues. The DNA of the CDR3 is TGTGCCAGCTCACCAAGCGATCGGTTTACTGAAGCTTTCTTT. It translates to CASSPSDRFTEAFF. Based on the CDR3 plus reference TRBV18 and TRBJ1-1, the full variable domain is NAGVMQNPRHLVRRRGQEARLRCSPMKGHSHVYWYRQLPEEGLKFMVYLQKENIIDESGMPKERFSAEFPKEGPSILRIQQVVRGDSAAYFCASSPSDRFTEAFFGQGTRLTVV.

The CDR3: CASSTRAVEQFF. The DNA for the CDR3 is TGTGCCAGCAGCACCCGAGCGGTTGAGCAGTTCTTC. The chain carries TRBV11-2 and TRBJ2-1; D might be TRBD2 (5 bases). CDR1 and CDR2 from the germline V gene are SGHAT and FQNNGV. V was cut by 5 bases and J by 9 bases, with 11 bases left in between. The CDR3 covers 12 residues.